This T cell receptor (beta chain) was sequenced for a study of T cell changes during pregnancy in multiple sclerosis (dated by TCRdb to between 2018 and 2021). Some background on the complete study: Changes in the T cell repertoire over the course of pregnancy were examined in this study in women with multiple sclerosis.

The library was made by the immunoSEQ multiplex PCR assay. The source is immuneACCESS, and TCRdb retained only in-frame sequences with V and J called. Part of the clones is not carried over; for the studies checked, unresolved V genes explain less than half of this, and the remainder is unexplained. Counted in this sample were roughly 97,000 clones; roughly nine tenths of them appeared once. Over 0.6% of the sample comes from the top ten. This clone was recorded only once. Its antigen target is currently unknown. Base qualities were left out, and no much larger clone turns up one base away. CDR1 and CDR2 are read off the germline V gene as SGDLS and YYNGEE. Trimming takes 0 bases from V and 4 bases from J, and the germline ends sit 16 bases apart. The CDR3 sequence holds 16 residues, the cysteine and phenylalanine included. Only CDR3 DNA is held: 48 bases, read in frame from base 1.

The rearranged chain carries TRBV9 and TRBJ1-2, with TRBD1 as a weak D call on 5 bases. Sequenced material: peripheral blood, taken in the second trimester of pregnancy. This TCR was recovered from a female donor in good health, enrolled as a control in a pregnancy study. DNA sequence: TGTGCCAGCAGCGTAGATAGCGCGAGGGGACTCTATGGCTACACCTTC. Its coded protein is CASSVDSARGLYGYTF.